This TCR beta chain was observed in a study of neurological immune-mediated disorders. Background on the study: The disease course was relapsing-remitting in roughly 31 and secondary progressive in about 9% of the roughly 35 multiple sclerosis patients.

Study results and caveats: The greatest TCR clonal expansion occurred in HTLV-1-associated myelopathy and the least in multiple sclerosis, which fell below healthy controls. Because no CDR3 amino acid sequences were shared across subjects by expanded clones, private repertoires were suggested in all groups.

The CDR3 is 15 amino acids. Germline CDR1 DFQATT, CDR2 SNEGSKA (reference sequence). V dropped 3 bases and J dropped 5 bases, with 19 bases sitting between them. This clonotype was seen ten or more times. Its antigen remains unidentified. Template-switch 5'RACE cDNA synthesis added a 10-nucleotide unique molecular identifier. Each CDR3 protein gets one entry after TCRdb re-called the 5' RACE reads with MiXCR. The sample shows about 120,000 distinct CDR3 sequences, 3.2% of them seen only once. The chain employs TRBV20-1 and TRBJ2-5, with a tentative D call TRBD1 (6 bases). Source material: PBMCs. This TCR derives from a woman in her 30s with multiple sclerosis. DNA of the CDR3: TGCAGTGCTAGCACACAGGGAACCTTCCGTGAGACCCAGTACTTC. Protein product: CSASTQGTFRETQYF.